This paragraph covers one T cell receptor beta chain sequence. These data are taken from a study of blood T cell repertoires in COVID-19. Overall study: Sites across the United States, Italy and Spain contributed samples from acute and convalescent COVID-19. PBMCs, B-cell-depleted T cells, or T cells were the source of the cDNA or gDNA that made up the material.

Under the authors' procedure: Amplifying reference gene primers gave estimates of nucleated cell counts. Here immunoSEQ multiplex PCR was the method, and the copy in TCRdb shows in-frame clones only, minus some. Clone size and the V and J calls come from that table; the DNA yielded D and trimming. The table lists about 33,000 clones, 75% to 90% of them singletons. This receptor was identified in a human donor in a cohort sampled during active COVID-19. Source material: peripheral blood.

The CDR3 loop reads CASSRGLRNNNEQFF. The CDR3 coding sequence is TGCGCCAGCAGCCGGGGACTACGAAACAACAATGAGCAGTTCTTC. The rearrangement links TRBV5-1 to TRBJ2-1; 7 nucleotides agree with TRBD2. Unmatched junction bases numbered 9, after V lost 4 bases and J lost 5 bases. CDR1 SGHRS and CDR2 YFSETQ come from the germline V gene. This CDR3 region has 15 residues.